This entry features one TCR beta chain sequence. CDR1 and CDR2 (germline): MNHEY, SMNVEV (reference sequence). The CDR3 covers 14 residues. The germline V and J ends were trimmed by 3 bases and 0 bases, with 8 bases remaining between them. This entry is derived from a study of blood T cell repertoires in COVID-19. Method: immunoSEQ multiplex PCR; TCRdb's copy keeps in-frame clones and lacks some. In the table there are approximately 100,000 clones, roughly 84% of which are singletons. Specimen: peripheral blood. The rearrangement links TRBV27 to TRBJ1-1; D not resolved. The TCR was taken from a human donor in a cohort sampled during active COVID-19. The CDR3 DNA reads TGTGCCAGCAGTTTTCGCGCGGTGAACACTGAAGCTTTCTTT. It is translated as CASSFRAVNTEAFF.